Included here is one T cell receptor (beta chain) sequence, with context. This sample stems from a study of blood T cell repertoires in COVID-19. Study in general: Samples taken during acute and convalescent COVID-19 were collected in the United States, Italy and Spain.

V shed 2 bases and J shed 6 bases, with 10 bases lying between them. Germline V gives CDR1 LGHDT, CDR2 YNNKEL (reference sequence). The CDR3 contains 13 residues. This table comes from immunoSEQ multiplex PCR, and its TCRdb copy is limited to in-frame clones, with some not included. The sample consists of 250,000 or so clones, roughly 79% of them appearing once. The TCR comes from a woman older than 75 with acute or convalescent COVID-19. Material: peripheral blood. This chain uses TRBV3-1 (or the pseudogene TRBV3-2) with TRBJ1-1; the D is unclear. The CDR3 DNA is TGTGCCAGCAGCCAAAACAATTTCGCTGAAGCTTTCTTT. Translated: CASSQNNFAEAFF.